The rows below give T cell receptor beta chains drawn from one sample of a study of CD8+ T cells in alopecia areata. Libraries were prepared by immunoSEQ multiplex PCR; TCRdb keeps only in-frame clonotypes and omits some of them. The sample lists approximately 210,000 clones; around 64% were seen once. The starting material was CD4+ T cells sorted from blood, obtained between weeks 49 and 50, from a patient treated with tofacitinib. The receptors come from a human donor with alopecia areata. CDR3s include the opening cysteine and the closing phenylalanine or tryptophan. D genes are given only for firm matches. Size values are once, few and many counts, or a class for expanded clones, and some rows have none.

d_call	cdr3_length	clone_size	v_call	j_call	cdr3_aa	cdr3_nt
.	11	.	TRBV20-1	TRBJ1-2	CSANDRSGYTF	TGCAGTGCTAACGACAGATCTGGCTACACCTTC
TRBD1	14	.	TRBV9	TRBJ1-6	CASSAGQENSPLHF	TGTGCCAGCAGCGCAGGACAGGAAAATTCACCCCTCCACTTT
TRBD1	15	.	TRBV7-2	TRBJ2-2	CASSLTGGIAGELFF	TGTGCCAGCAGCTTAACAGGGGGTATCGCCGGGGAGCTGTTTTTT
.	12	.	TRBV10-3	TRBJ1-1	CAISETDTEAFF	TGTGCCATCAGTGAGACGGACACTGAAGCTTTCTTT
.	17	.	TRBV27	TRBJ1-2	CASSLSSPTGANYGYTF	TGTGCCAGCAGTTTATCGTCGCCGACAGGAGCTAACTATGGCTACACCTTC
.	14	.	TRBV29-1	TRBJ1-1	CSANRDASPAGAFF	TGCAGCGCTAACCGGGACGCAAGCCCCGCGGGGGCTTTCTTT
.	14	.	TRBV30	TRBJ1-5	CAWSKGVGNQPQHF	TGTGCCTGGAGTAAAGGGGTGGGCAATCAGCCCCAGCATTTT
.	15	few	TRBV7-3	TRBJ2-5	CASSLTGVAKETQYF	TGTGCCAGCAGCTTAACGGGGGTGGCGAAAGAGACCCAGTACTTC
TRBD1	13	once	TRBV7-6	TRBJ2-4	CASSPQQGNIQYF	TGTGCCAGCAGCCCGCAACAGGGGAACATTCAGTACTTC
TRBD1	19	.	TRBV19	TRBJ1-5	CASSIRWTGRYENNQPQHF	TGTGCCAGTAGTATCCGATGGACAGGGAGGTATGAAAACAATCAGCCCCAGCATTTT
.	15	.	TRBV2	TRBJ2-3	CASSSTRAGQDTQYF	TGTGCCAGCAGCTCGACTAGGGCGGGACAAGATACGCAGTATTTT
.	15	.	TRBV9	TRBJ2-1	CASSARDSSHNEQFF	TGTGCCAGCAGCGCCAGGGATTCTTCCCACAATGAGCAGTTCTTC
.	13	.	TRBV15	TRBJ1-3	CATSRDLGNTIYF	TGTGCCACCAGCAGAGATTTGGGAAACACCATATATTTT
.	15	.	TRBV5-1	TRBJ2-1	CASSARPGFYDEQFF	TGCGCCAGCAGCGCGAGACCAGGGTTTTATGATGAGCAGTTCTTC
TRBD1	20	.	TRBV5-1	TRBJ2-7	CASSSQPGQGALSLTYEQYF	TGCGCCAGCAGCTCCCAACCGGGACAGGGGGCGCTTTCCCTAACCTACGAGCAGTACTTC
.	14	.	TRBV13	TRBJ2-2	CASSPPRDTGELFF	TGTGCCAGCAGCCCCCCCCGGGACACCGGGGAGCTGTTTTTT